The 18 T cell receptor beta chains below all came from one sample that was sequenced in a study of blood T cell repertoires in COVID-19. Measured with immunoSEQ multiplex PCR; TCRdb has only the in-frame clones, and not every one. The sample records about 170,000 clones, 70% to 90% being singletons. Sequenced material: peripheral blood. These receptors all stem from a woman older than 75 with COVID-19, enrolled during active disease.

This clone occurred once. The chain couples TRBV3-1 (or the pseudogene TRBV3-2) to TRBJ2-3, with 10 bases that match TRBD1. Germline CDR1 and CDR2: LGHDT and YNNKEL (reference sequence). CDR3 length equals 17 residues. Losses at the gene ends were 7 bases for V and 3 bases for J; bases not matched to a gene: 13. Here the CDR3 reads CASKPEGGQGSTDTQYF. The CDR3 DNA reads TGTGCCAGCAAACCGGAGGGGGGACAGGGGTCGACAGATACGCAGTATTTT.

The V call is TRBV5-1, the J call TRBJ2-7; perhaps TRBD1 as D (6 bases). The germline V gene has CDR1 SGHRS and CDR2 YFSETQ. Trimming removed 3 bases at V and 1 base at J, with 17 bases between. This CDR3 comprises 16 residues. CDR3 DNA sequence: TGCGCCAGCAGCTGGACCTCCGGGACAACATCCTACGAGCAGTACTTC. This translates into CASSWTSGTTSYEQYF.

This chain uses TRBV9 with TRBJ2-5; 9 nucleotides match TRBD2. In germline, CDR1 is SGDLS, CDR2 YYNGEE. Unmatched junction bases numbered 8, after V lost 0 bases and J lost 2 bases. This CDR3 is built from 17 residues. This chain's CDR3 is CASSVGMAGGHQETQYF. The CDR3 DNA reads TGTGCCAGCAGCGTAGGGATGGCGGGAGGGCATCAAGAGACCCAGTACTTC.

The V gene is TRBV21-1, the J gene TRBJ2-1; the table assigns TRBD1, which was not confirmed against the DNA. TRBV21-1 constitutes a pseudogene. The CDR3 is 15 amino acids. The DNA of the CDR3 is TGTGCCAGCAGCAAAGAGGCGGGACAGTTACCTGAGCAGTTCTTC. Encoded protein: CASSKEAGQLPEQFF.

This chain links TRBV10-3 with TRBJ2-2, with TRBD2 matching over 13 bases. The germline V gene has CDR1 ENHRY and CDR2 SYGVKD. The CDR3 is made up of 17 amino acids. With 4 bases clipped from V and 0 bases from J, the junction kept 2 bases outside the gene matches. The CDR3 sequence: CAISVTSGRANTGELFF. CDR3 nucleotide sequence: TGTGCCATCAGTGTTACTAGCGGGAGGGCGAACACCGGGGAGCTGTTTTTT.

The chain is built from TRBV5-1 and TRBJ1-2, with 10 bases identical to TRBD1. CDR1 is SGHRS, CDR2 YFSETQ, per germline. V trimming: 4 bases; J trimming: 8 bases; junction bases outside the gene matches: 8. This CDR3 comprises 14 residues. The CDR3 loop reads CASSVGQGVEGYTF. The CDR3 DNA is TGCGCCAGCAGCGTCGGACAGGGGGTGGAAGGCTACACCTTC. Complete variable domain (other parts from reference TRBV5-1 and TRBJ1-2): KAGVTQTPRYLIKTRGQQVTLSCSPISGHRSVSWYQQTPGQGLQFLFEYFSETQRNKGNFPGRFSGRQFSNSRSEMNVSTLELGDSALYLCASSVGQGVEGYTFGSGTRLTVV.

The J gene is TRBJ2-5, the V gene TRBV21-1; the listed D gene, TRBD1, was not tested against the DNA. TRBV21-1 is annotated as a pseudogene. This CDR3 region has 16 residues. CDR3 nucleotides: TGTGCCAGCAGCAAAGGTGCGCGGTCAGGGAAAGAGACCCAGTACTTC. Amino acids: CASSKGARSGKETQYF.

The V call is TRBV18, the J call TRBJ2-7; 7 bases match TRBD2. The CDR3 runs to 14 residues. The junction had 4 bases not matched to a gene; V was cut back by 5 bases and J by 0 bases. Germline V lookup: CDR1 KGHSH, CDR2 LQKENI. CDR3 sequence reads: CASSESGISYEQYF. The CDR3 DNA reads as TGTGCCAGCTCAGAGAGCGGGATCTCCTACGAGCAGTACTTC.

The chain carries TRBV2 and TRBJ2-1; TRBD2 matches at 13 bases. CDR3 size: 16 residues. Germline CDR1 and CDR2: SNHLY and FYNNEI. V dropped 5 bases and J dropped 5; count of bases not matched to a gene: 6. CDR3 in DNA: TGTGCCAGCAGTAAGACTAGCGGGGGGAGGAACAATGAGCAGTTCTTC. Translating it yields CASSKTSGGRNNEQFF.

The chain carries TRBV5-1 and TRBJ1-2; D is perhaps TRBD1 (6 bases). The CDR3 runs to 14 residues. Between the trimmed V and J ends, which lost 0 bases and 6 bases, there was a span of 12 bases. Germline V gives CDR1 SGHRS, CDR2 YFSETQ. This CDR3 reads CASSLARGKDGYTF. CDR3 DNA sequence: TGCGCCAGCAGCTTGGCTAGGGGGAAGGATGGCTACACCTTC.

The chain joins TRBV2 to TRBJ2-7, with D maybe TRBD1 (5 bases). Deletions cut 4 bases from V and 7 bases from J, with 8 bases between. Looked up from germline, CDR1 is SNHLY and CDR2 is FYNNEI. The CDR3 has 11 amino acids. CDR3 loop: CASSGTLEQYF. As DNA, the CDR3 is TGTGCCAGCAGTGGGACATTAGAGCAGTACTTC.

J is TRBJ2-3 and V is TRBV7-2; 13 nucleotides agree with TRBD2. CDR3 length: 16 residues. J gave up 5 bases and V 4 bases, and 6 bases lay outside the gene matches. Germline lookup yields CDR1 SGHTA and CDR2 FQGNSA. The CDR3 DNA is TGTGCCAGCAGCTCGGGACTAGCGGGGACCCTAGATACGCAGTATTTT. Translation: CASSSGLAGTLDTQYF.

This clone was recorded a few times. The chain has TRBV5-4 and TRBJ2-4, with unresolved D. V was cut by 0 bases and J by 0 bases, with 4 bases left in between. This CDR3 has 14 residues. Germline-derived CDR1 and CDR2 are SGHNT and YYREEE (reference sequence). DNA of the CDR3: TGTGCCAGCAGCTTGGCAGGAGCCAAAAACATTCAGTACTTC. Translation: CASSLAGAKNIQYF.

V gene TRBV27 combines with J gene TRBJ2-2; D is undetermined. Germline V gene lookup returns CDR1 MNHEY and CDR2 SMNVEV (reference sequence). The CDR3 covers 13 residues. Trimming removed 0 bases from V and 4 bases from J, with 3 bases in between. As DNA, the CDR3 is TGTGCCAGCAGTTTATCCCGCACCGGGGAGCTGTTTTTT. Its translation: CASSLSRTGELFF.

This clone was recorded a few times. The CDR3 is CASSGGDYSGNTIYF. CDR3 DNA sequence: TGTGCCAGCTCCGGGGGGGACTACTCTGGAAACACCATATATTTT. The chain couples TRBV28 to TRBJ1-3; possibly TRBD1 for D (5 bases). CDR3 length: 15 amino acids. Trimming left V 8 bases short and J 0 bases short, with 14 bases between. Looked up from germline, CDR1 is MDHEN and CDR2 is SYDVKM.

CDR3 amino acids: CASNGKRGRNTGELFF. The CDR3 DNA reads TGTGCCAGCAACGGAAAACGAGGCAGGAACACCGGGGAGCTGTTTTTT. The genes are TRBV7-9 and TRBJ2-2; D gene uncertain. Germline V gene data show CDR1 as SEHNR and CDR2 as FQNEAQ (reference sequence). The CDR3 is made up of 16 amino acids. V lost 7 bases and J 1 base, leaving 16 bases between the germline ends.

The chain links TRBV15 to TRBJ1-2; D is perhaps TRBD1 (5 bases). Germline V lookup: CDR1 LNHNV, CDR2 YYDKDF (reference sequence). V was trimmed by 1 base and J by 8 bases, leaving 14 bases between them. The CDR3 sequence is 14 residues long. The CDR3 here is CATSRVGGIAGYTF. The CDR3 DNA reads TGTGCCACCAGCAGAGTGGGGGGAATAGCGGGCTACACCTTC.

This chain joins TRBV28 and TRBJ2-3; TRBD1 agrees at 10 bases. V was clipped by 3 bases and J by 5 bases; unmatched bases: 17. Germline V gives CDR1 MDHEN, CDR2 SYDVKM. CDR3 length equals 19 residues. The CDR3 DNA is TGTGCCAGCAGTTTGCGGGACAGGGGTTTTGCGGGATACGTAGATACGCAGTATTTT. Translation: CASSLRDRGFAGYVDTQYF.